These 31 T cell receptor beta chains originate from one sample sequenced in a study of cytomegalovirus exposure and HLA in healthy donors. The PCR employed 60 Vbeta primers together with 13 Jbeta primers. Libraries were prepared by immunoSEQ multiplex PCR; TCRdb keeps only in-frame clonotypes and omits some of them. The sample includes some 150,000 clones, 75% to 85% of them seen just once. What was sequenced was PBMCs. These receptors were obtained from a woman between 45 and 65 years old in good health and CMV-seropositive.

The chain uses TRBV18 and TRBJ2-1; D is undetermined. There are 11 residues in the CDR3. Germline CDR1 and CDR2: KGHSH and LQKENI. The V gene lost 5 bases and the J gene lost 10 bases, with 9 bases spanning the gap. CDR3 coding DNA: TGTGCCAGCTCATCGGAGATAGAGCAGTTCTTC. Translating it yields CASSSEIEQFF.

As DNA, the CDR3 is TGCAGTGCCTTATTCGAGACCCAGTACTTC. It encodes CSALFETQYF. The V call is TRBV20-1, the J call TRBJ2-5; no reliable D call. The CDR3 runs to 10 residues. V shed 6 bases and J shed 5 bases, with 7 bases lying between them. Germline assignment: CDR1 DFQATT and CDR2 SNEGSKA (reference sequence).

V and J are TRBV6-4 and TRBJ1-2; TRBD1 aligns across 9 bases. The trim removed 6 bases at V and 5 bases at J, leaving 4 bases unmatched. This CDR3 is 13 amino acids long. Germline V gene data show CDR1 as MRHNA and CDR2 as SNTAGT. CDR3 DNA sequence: TGTGCCAGCAGCTCGGACAGGGGATATGGCTACACCTTC. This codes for CASSSDRGYGYTF.

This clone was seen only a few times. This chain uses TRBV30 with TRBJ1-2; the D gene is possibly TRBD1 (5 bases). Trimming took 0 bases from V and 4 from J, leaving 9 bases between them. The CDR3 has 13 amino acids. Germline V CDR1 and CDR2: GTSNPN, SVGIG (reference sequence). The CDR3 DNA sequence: TGTGCCTGGAGTGTACAGGCGGCCTATGGCTACACCTTC. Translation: CAWSVQAAYGYTF.

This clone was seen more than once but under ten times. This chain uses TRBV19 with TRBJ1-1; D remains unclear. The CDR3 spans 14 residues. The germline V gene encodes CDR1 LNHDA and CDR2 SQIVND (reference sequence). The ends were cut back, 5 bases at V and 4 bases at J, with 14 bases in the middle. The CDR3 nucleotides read TGTGCCAGTAGTCCTCGAGCCTTACCCACTGAAGCTTTCTTT. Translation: CASSPRALPTEAFF.

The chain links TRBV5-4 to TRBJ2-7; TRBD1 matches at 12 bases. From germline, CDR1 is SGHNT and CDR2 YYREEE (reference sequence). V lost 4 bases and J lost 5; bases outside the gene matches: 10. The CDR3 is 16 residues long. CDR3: CASSAGPGQGANEQYF. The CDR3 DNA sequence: TGTGCCAGCAGCGCTGGTCCGGGACAGGGGGCCAACGAGCAGTACTTC.

The CDR3 region is CATSSTFPGLAGAQTYEQYF. The CDR3 bases are TGTGCCACCAGCTCGACGTTCCCGGGACTAGCGGGAGCTCAGACCTACGAGCAGTACTTC. The chain joins TRBV15 to TRBJ2-7, with 14 bases that match TRBD2. The CDR3 is 20 amino acids. Germline V gene sequence: CDR1 LNHNV, CDR2 YYDKDF (reference sequence). V dropped 5 bases and J dropped 2; count of bases not matched to a gene: 17.

CDR3 sequence (DNA): TGCGCCAGCAGCACGGGGGGGGCCCAAGAGACCCAGTACTTC. The encoded protein is CASSTGGAQETQYF. J is TRBJ2-5 and V is TRBV5-1; TRBD2 aligns across 8 bases. The CDR3 is 14 residues long. With V trimmed by 4 bases and J by 1 base, 3 bases remained unmatched. Looked up from germline, CDR1 is SGHRS and CDR2 is YFSETQ.

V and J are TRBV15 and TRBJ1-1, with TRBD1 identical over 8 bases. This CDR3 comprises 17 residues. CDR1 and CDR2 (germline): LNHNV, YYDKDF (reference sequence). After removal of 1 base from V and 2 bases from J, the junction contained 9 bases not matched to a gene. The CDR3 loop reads CATSRGARGLLNTEAFF. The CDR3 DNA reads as TGTGCCACCAGCAGAGGGGCCAGGGGGCTATTAAACACTGAAGCTTTCTTT.

In DNA, the CDR3 is TGTGCCACCAGCGGATCCTCAGGGTCCCACGAGCAGTACTTC. It yields the protein CATSGSSGSHEQYF. The chain employs TRBV15 and TRBJ2-7; D perhaps matches TRBD1 (5 bases). The CDR3 runs to 14 residues. The germline V and J ends were trimmed by 5 bases and 5 bases, with 16 bases remaining between them. The germline V gene encodes CDR1 LNHNV and CDR2 YYDKDF (reference sequence).

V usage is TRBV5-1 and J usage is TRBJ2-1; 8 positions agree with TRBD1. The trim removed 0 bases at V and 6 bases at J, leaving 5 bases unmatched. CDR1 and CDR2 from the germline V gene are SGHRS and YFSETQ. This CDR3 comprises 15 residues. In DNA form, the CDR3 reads TGCGCCAGCAGCTTGGCACAGGGGGTGGGCAATGAGCAGTTCTTC. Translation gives CASSLAQGVGNEQFF.

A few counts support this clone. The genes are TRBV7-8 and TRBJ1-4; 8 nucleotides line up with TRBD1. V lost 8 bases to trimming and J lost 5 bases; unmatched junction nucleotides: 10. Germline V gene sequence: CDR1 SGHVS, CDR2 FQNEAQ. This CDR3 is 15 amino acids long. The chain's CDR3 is CASGPPRTGNEKLFF. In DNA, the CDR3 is TGTGCCAGCGGTCCCCCCCGGACAGGGAATGAAAAACTGTTTTTT.

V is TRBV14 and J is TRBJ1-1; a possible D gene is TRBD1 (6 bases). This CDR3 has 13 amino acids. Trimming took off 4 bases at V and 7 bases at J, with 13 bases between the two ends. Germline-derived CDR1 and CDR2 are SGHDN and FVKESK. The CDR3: CASSLALQGEAFF. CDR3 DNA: TGTGCCAGCAGCCTTGCCCTACAGGGTGAAGCTTTCTTT.

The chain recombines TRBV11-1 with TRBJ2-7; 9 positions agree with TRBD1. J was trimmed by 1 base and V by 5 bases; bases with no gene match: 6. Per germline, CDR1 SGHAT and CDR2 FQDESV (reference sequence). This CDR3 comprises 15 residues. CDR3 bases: TGTGCCAGCAGCCCGGGACAGGGAGGGTCCTACGAGCAGTACTTC. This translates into CASSPGQGGSYEQYF.

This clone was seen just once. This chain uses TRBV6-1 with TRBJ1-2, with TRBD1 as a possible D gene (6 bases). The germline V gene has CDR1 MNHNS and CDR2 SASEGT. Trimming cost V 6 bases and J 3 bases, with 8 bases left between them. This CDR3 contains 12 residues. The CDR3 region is CASSKGDYGYTF. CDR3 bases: TGTGCCAGCAGCAAGGGGGACTATGGCTACACCTTC.

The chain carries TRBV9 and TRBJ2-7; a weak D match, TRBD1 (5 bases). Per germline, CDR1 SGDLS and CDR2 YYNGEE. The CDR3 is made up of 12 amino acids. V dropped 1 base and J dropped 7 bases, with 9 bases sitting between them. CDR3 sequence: CASSVNTGEQYF. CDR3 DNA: TGTGCCAGCAGCGTAAACACAGGAGAGCAGTACTTC.

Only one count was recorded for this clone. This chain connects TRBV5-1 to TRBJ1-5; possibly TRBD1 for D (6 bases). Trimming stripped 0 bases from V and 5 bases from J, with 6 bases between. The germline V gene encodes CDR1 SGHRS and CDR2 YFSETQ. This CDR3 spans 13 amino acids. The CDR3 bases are TGCGCCAGCAGCTTGGGGACAGATCAGCCCCAGCATTTT. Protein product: CASSLGTDQPQHF.

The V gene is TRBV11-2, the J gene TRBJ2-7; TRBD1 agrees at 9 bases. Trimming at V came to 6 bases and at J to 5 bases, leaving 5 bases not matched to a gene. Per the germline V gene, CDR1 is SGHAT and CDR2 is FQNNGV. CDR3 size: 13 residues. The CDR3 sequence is CASREQGAHEQYF. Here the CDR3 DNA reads TGTGCCAGCAGGGAACAGGGGGCTCACGAGCAGTACTTC.

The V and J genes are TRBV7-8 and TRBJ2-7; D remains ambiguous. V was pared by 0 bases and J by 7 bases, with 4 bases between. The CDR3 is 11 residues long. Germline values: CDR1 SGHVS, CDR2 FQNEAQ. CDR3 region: CASSLAEEQYF. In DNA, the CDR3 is TGTGCCAGCAGCTTAGCGGAGGAGCAGTACTTC.

CDR3 nucleotide sequence: TGCGCCAGCAGCCGGCCCGGGACAGCCTACGAGCAGTACTTC. Its protein is CASSRPGTAYEQYF. The chain links TRBV5-1 to TRBJ2-7; 7 bases fit TRBD1. J gave up 2 bases and V 4 bases, and 6 bases lay outside the gene matches. Germline V gives CDR1 SGHRS, CDR2 YFSETQ. This CDR3 is built from 14 residues. Based on the CDR3 plus reference TRBV5-1 and TRBJ2-7, the full variable domain is KAGVTQTPRYLIKTRGQQVTLSCSPISGHRSVSWYQQTPGQGLQFLFEYFSETQRNKGNFPGRFSGRQFSNSRSEMNVSTLELGDSALYLCASSRPGTAYEQYFGPGTRLTVT.

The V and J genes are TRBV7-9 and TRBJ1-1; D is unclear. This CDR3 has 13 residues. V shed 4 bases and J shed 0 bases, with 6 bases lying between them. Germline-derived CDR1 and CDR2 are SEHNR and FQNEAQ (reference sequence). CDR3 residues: CASSSPVNTEAFF. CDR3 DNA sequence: TGTGCCAGCAGCTCCCCAGTGAACACTGAAGCTTTCTTT.

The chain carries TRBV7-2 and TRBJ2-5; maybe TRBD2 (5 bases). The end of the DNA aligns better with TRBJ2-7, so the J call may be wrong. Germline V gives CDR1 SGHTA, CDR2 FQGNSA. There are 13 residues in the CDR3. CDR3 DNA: TGTGCCAGCAGCAACGAGCGGTTGGACGAGCAGTACTTC. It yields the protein CASSNERLDEQYF.

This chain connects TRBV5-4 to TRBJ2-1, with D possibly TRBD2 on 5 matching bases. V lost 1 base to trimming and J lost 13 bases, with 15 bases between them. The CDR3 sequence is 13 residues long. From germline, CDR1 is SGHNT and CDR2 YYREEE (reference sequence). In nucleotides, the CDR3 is TGTGCCAGCAGCTTGCATCCGAGAGAGGGACAGTTCTTC. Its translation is CASSLHPREGQFF.

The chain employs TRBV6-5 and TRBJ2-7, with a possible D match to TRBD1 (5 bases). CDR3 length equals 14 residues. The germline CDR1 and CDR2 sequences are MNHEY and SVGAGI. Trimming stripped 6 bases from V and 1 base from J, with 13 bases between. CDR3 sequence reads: CASSAQGTSYEQYF. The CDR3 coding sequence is TGTGCCAGCAGCGCGCAGGGTACTTCCTACGAGCAGTACTTC.

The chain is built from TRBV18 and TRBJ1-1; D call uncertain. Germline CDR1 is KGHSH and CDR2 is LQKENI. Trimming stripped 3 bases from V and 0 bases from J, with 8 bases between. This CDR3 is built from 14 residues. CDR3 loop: CASSPNTMNTEAFF. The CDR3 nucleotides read TGTGCCAGCTCACCGAACACCATGAACACTGAAGCTTTCTTT.

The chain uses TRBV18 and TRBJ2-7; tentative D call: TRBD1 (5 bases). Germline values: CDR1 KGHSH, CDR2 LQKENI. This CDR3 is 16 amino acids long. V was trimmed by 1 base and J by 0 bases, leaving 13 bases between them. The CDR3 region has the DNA TGTGCCAGCTCACCACTAGGGGATAATAGCTCCTACGAGCAGTACTTC. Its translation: CASSPLGDNSSYEQYF.

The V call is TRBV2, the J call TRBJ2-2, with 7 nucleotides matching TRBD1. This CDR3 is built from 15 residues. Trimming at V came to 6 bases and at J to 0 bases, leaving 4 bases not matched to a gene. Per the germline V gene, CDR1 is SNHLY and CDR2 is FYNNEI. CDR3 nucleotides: TGTGCCAGCAGCCGGACAGGTTCGAACACCGGGGAGCTGTTTTTT. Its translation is CASSRTGSNTGELFF.

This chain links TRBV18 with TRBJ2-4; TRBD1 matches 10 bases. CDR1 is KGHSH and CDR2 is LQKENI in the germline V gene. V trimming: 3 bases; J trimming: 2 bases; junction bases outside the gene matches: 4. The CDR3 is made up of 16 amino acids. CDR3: CASSPWTGGTKNIQYF. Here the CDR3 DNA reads TGTGCCAGCTCACCGTGGACAGGGGGTACCAAAAACATTCAGTACTTC.

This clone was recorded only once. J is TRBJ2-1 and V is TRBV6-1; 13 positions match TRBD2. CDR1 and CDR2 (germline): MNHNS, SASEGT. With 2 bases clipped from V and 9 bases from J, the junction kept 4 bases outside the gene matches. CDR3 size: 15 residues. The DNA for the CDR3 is TGTGCCAGCAGTGAACCGGGACTAGCGGGACCTGAGCAGTTCTTC. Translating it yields CASSEPGLAGPEQFF.

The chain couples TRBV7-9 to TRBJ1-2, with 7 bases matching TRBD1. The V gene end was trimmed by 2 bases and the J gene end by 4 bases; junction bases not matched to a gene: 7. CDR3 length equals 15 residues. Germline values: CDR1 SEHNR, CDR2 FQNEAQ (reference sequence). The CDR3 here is CASSLFTGTAYGYTF. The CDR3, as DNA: TGTGCCAGCAGCTTATTTACCGGGACAGCCTATGGCTACACCTTC.

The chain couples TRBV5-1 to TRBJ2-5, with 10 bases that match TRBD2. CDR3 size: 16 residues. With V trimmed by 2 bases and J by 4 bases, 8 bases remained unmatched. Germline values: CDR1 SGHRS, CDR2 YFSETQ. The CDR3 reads CASSLRPSGGGETQYF. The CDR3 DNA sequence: TGCGCCAGCAGCTTAAGGCCTAGCGGGGGAGGAGAGACCCAGTACTTC. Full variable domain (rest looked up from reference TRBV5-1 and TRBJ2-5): KAGVTQTPRYLIKTRGQQVTLSCSPISGHRSVSWYQQTPGQGLQFLFEYFSETQRNKGNFPGRFSGRQFSNSRSEMNVSTLELGDSALYLCASSLRPSGGGETQYFGPGTRLLVL.